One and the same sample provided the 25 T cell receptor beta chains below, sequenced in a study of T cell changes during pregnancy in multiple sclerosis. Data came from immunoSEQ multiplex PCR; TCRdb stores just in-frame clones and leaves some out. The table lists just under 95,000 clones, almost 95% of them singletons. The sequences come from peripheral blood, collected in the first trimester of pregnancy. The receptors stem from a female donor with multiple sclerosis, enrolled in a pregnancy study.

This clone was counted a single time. Here the CDR3 reads CASSEYGAGGPQDTQYF. CDR3 nucleotides: TGTGCCAGCAGTGAATATGGGGCGGGAGGGCCTCAAGATACGCAGTATTTT. The chain joins TRBV6-1 to TRBJ2-3; 9 bases align to TRBD2. Germline V lookup: CDR1 MNHNS, CDR2 SASEGT. The CDR3 extends over 17 amino acids. The junction had 11 bases not matched to a gene; V was cut back by 2 bases and J by 5 bases.

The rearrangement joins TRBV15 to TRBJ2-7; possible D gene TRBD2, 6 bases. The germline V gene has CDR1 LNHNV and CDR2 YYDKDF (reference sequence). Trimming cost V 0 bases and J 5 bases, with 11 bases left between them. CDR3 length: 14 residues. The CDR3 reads CATSRDTRRDEQYF. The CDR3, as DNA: TGTGCCACCAGCAGAGATACGAGGAGGGACGAGCAGTACTTC.

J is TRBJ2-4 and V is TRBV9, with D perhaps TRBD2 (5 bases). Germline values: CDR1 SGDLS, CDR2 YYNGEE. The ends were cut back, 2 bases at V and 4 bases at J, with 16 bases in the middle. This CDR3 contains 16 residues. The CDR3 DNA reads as TGTGCCAGCAGCGTCGGAGGTTTGTCGGCGAAAAACATTCAGTACTTC. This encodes CASSVGGLSAKNIQYF.

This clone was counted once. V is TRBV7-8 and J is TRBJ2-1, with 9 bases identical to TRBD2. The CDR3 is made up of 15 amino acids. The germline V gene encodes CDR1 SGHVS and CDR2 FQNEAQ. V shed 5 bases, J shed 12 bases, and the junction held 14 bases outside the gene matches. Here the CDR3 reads CASSPLGLAGGWQFF. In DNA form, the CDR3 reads TGTGCCAGCAGCCCCCTGGGACTAGCCGGGGGTTGGCAGTTCTTC.

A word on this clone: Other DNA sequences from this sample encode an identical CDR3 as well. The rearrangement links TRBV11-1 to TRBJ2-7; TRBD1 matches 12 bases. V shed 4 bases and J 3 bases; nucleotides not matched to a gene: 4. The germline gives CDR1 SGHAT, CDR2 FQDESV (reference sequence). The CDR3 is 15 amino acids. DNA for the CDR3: TGTGCCAGCAGCTCGGGACAGGGGGCATTCTACGAGCAGTACTTC. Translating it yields CASSSGQGAFYEQYF.

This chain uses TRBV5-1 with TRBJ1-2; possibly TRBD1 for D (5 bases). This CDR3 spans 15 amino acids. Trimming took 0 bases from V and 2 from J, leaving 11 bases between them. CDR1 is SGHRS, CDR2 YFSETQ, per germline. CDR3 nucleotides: TGCGCCAGCAGCTTGGATGGGGCGGAAAACTATGGCTACACCTTC. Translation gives CASSLDGAENYGYTF.

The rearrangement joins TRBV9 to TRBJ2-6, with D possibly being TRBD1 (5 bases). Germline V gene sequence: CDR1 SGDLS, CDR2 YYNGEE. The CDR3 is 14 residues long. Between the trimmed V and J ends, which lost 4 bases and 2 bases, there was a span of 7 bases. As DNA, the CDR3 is TGTGCCAGCAGCCTCAGGGCTGGGGCCAACGTCCTGACTTTC. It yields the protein CASSLRAGANVLTF.

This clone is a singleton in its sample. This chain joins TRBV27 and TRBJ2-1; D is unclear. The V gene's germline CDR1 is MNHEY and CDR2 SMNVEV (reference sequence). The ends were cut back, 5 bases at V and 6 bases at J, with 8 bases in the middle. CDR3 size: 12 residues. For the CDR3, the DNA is TGTGCCAGCAGTCTAGATTCCAATGAGCAGTTCTTC. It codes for CASSLDSNEQFF.

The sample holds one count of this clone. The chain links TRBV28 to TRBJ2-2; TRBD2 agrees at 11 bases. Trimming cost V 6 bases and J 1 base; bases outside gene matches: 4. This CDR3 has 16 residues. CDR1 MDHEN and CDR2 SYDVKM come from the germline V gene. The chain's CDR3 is CASRLAGGLNTGELFF. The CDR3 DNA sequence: TGTGCCAGCAGGCTAGCGGGAGGCCTGAACACCGGGGAGCTGTTTTTT.

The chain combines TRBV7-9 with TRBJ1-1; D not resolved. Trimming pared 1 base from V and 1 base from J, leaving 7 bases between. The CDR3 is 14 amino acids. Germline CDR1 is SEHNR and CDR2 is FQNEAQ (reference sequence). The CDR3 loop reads CASSLGHTNTEAFF. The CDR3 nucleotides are TGTGCCAGCAGCTTAGGACACACGAACACTGAAGCTTTCTTT.

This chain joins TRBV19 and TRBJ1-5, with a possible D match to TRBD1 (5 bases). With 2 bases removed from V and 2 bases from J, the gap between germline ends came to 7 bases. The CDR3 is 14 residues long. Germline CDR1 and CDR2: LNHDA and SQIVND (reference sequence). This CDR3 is CASSITTGNQPQHF. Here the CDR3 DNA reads TGTGCCAGTAGTATAACGACAGGCAATCAGCCCCAGCATTTT.

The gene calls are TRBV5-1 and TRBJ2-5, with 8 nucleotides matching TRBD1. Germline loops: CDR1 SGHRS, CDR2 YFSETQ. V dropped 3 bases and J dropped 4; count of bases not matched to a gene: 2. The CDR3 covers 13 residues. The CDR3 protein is CASSSGTGETQYF. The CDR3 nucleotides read TGCGCCAGCAGCTCCGGGACAGGAGAGACCCAGTACTTC.

The CDR3 region has the DNA TGTGCCAGCAGCCCAGGTCTTCCCCTTGAGCAGTTCTTC. This translates into CASSPGLPLEQFF. This chain joins TRBV7-3 and TRBJ2-1; D is ambiguous. CDR3 length equals 13 residues. Trimming shortened V by 5 bases and J by 9 bases, and 14 bases separated the two germline ends. Germline loops: CDR1 SGHTA, CDR2 FQGTGA.

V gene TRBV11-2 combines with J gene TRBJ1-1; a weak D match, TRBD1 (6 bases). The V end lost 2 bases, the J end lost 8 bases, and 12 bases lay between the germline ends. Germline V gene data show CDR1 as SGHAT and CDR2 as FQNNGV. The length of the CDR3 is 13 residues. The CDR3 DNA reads TGTGCCAGCAGCTTAAAGAGGACAGCAGAAGCTTTCTTT. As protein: CASSLKRTAEAFF. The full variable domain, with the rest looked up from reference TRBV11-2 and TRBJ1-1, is EAGVAQSPRYKIIEKRQSVAFWCNPISGHATLYWYQQILGQGPKLLIQFQNNGVVDDSQLPKDRFSAERLKGVDSTLKIQPAKLEDSAVYLCASSLKRTAEAFFGQGTRLTVV.

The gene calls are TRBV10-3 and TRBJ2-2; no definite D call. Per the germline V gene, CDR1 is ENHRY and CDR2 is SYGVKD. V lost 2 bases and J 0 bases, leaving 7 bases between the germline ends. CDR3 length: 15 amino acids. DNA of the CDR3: TGTGCCATCAGTGAGCCAGTGTCGAACACCGGGGAGCTGTTTTTT. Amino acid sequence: CAISEPVSNTGELFF.

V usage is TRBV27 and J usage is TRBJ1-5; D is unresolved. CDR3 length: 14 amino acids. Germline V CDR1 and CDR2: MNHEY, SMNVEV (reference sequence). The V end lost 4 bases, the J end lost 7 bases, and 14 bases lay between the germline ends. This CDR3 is CASSYSGGGQPQHF. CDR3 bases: TGTGCCAGCAGTTATTCGGGAGGAGGACAGCCCCAGCATTTT.

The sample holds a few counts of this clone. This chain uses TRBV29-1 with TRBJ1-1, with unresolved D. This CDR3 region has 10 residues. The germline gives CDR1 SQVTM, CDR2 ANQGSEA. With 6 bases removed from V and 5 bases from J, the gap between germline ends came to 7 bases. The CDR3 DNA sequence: TGCAGCGTAGACAAGACTGAAGCTTTCTTT. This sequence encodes CSVDKTEAFF. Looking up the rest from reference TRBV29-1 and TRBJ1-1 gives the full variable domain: SAVISQKPSRDICQRGTSLTIQCQVDSQVTMMFWYRQQPGQSLTLIATANQGSEATYESGFVIDKFPISRPNLTFSTLTVSNMSPEDSSIYLCSVDKTEAFFGQGTRLTVV.

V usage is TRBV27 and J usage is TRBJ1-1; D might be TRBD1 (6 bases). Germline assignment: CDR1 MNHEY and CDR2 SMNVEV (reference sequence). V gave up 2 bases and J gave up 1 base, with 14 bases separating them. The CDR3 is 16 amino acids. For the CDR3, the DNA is TGTGCCAGCAGTTTAGCGGGGGGGCGGGGGAACACTGAAGCTTTCTTT. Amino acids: CASSLAGGRGNTEAFF.

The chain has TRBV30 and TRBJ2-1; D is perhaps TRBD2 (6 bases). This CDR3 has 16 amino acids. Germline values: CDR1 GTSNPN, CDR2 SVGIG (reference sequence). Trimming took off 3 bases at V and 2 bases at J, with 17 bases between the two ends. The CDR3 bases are TGTGCCTGGAGGGGGGGTGCCGGGACCACCTACAATGAGCAGTTCTTC. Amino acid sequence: CAWRGGAGTTYNEQFF. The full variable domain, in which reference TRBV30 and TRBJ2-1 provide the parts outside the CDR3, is SQTIHQWPATLVQPVGSPLSLECTVEGTSNPNLYWYRQAAGRGLQLLFYSVGIGQISSEVPQNLSASRPQDRQFILSSKKLLLSDSGFYLCAWRGGAGTTYNEQFFGPGTRLTVL.

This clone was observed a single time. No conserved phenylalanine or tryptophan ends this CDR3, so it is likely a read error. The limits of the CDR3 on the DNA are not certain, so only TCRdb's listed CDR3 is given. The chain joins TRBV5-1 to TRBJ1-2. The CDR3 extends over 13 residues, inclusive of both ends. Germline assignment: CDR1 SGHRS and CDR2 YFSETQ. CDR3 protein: CASSLAGGGPTFS.

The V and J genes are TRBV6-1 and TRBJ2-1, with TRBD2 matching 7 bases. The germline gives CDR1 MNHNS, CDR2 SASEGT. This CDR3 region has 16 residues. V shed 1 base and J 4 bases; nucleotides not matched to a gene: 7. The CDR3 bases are TGTGCCAGCAGTGAAGAGGTGGCGGGAGCTTACAATGAGCAGTTCTTC. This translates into CASSEEVAGAYNEQFF.

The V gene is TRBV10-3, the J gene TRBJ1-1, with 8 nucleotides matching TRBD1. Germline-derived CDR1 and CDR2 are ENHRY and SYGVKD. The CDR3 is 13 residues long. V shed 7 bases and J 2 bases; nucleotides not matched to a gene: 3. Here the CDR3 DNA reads TGTGCCATCAAGGCAGGGGGCAACACTGAAGCTTTCTTT. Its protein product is CAIKAGGNTEAFF.

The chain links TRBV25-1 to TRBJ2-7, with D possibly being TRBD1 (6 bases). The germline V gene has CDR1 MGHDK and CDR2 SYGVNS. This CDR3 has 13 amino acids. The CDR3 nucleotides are TGTGCGAGTGGGACATCGACTTCCTACGAGCAGTACTTC. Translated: CASGTSTSYEQYF.

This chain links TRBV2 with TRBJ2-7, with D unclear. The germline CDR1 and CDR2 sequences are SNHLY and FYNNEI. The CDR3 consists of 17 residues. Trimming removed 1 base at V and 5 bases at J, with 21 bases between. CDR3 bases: TGTGCCAGCAGTGAAGTGCTGTTCCGTGAGTCGCAAGACGAGCAGTACTTC. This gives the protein CASSEVLFRESQDEQYF. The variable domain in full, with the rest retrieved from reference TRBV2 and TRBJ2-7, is EPEVTQTPSHQVTQMGQEVILRCVPISNHLYFYWYRQILGQKVEFLVSFYNNEISEKSEIFDDQFSVERPDGSNFTLKIRSTKLEDSAMYFCASSEVLFRESQDEQYFGPGTRLTVT.

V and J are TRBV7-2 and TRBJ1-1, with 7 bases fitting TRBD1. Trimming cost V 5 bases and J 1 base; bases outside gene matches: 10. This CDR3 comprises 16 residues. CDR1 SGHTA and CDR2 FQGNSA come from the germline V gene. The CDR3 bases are TGTGCCAGCAGCCTCCAGGGGGGCGCGCGGAACACTGAAGCTTTCTTT. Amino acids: CASSLQGGARNTEAFF.